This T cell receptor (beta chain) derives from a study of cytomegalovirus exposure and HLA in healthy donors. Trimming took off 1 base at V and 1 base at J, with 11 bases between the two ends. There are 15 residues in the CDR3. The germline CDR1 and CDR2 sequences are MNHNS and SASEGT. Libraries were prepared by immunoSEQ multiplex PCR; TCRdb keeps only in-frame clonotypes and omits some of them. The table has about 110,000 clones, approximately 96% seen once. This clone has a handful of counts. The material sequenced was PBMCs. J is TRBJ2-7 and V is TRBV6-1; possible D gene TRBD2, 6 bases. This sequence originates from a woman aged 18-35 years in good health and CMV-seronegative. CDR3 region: CASSEDGGSSYEQYF. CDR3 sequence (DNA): TGTGCCAGCAGTGAAGACGGGGGAAGTTCCTACGAGCAGTACTTC.